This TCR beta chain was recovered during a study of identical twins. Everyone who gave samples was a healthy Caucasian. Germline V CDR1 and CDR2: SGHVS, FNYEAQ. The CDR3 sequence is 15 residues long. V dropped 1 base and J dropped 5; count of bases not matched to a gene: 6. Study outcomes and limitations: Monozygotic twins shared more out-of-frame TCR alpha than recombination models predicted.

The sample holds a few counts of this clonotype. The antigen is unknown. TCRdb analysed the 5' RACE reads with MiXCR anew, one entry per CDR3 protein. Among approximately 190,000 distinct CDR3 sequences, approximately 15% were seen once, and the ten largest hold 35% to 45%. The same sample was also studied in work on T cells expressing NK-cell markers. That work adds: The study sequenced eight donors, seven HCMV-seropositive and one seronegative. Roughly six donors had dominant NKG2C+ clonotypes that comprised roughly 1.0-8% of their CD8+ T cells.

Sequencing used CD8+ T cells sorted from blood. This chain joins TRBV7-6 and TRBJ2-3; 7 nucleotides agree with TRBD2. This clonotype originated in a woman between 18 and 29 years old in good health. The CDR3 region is CASSLDGRPLDTQYF. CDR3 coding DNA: TGTGCCAGCAGCTTAGACGGGAGGCCCCTAGATACGCAGTATTTT. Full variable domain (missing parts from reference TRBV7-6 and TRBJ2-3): GAGVSQSPRYKVTKRGQDVALRCDPISGHVSLYWYRQALGQGPEFLTYFNYEAQQDKSGLPNDRFSAERPEGSISTLTIQRTEQRDSAMYRCASSLDGRPLDTQYFGPGTRLTVL.